This is a list of T cell receptor beta chains from one sample in a study of early T cells in non-severe SARS-CoV-2 infection. Via MiXCR, TCRdb re-called the 5' RACE reads, giving one row per CDR3 protein. This sample has around 53,000 distinct CDR3 sequences, with more than 10% found just once. The sequenced sample was whole blood, obtained at baseline. All receptors come from an adult who was a healthcare worker with PCR-confirmed SARS-CoV-2 infection or an uninfected control (not recorded which). The CDR3 runs from the conserved cysteine through the conserved F or W. A D gene is named only where the DNA matches it firmly. The size entry is marked missing in some rows and otherwise reads once, few, many or a size class.

J,V,length,D,size,DNA,CDR3
TRBJ1-6,TRBV4-2,17,.,few,TGTGCCAGCAGCCAAGCTTCGGGATCCTCCTATAATTCACCCCTCCACTTT,CASSQASGSSYNSPLHF
TRBJ2-1,TRBV7-2,11,.,many,TGTGCCAGCAGCGTCCTCAATGAGCAGTTCTTC,CASSVLNEQFF
TRBJ2-1,TRBV5-1,16,.,few,TGCGCCAGCAGTTTGCTTGTTGGAGGCTCCTACAATGAGCAGTTCTTC,CASSLLVGGSYNEQFF
TRBJ2-7,TRBV9,14,.,few,TGTGCCAGCAGCTCGGGACCGGGGACCTACGAGCAGTACTTC,CASSSGPGTYEQYF
TRBJ2-7,TRBV5-1,16,TRBD1,.,TGCGCCAGCAGGACCCTTCGTGGGACAGGGTCCTACGAGCAGTACTTC,CASRTLRGTGSYEQYF
TRBJ1-5,TRBV4-1,18,TRBD1,.,TGCGCCAGCAGCCAACCCCGGACAGGGGGAAATAGCAATCAGCCCCAGCATTTT,CASSQPRTGGNSNQPQHF
TRBJ2-7,TRBV11-1,14,TRBD2,.,TGTGCCAGCAGCTTACGGACTAGCGGGAGGGCGCAGTACTTC,CASSLRTSGRAQYF
TRBJ1-5,TRBV4-2,16,.,.,TGTGCCAGCAGCCAAGGAATCGGGGCCTCAGATCAGCCCCAGCATTTT,CASSQGIGASDQPQHF
TRBJ2-1,TRBV4-3,17,.,few,TGCGCCAGCAGCCAAGGGGCAGGCCGGTTAACGTACAATGAGCAGTTCTTC,CASSQGAGRLTYNEQFF
TRBJ1-4,TRBV6-5,15,.,.,TGTGCCAGCAGTACCCGGGGCCTTTCGTGGGAAAAACTGTTTTTT,CASSTRGLSWEKLFF
TRBJ2-2,TRBV20-1,16,TRBD2,few,TGCAGTGCTAGAACTTGGCGGGAGTTTGACACCGGGGAGCTGTTTTTT,CSARTWREFDTGELFF
TRBJ2-1,TRBV6-1,10,TRBD2,.,TGTGCCAGCAGGGGGACTAGCGAGTTCTTC,CASRGTSEFF
TRBJ2-7,TRBV5-4,14,.,.,TGTGCCAGCAGCTTGGAAATCCCTAGGGCCGAGCAGTACTTC,CASSLEIPRAEQYF
TRBJ2-3,TRBV20-1,16,TRBD2,many,TGCAGTGCTAGAGGGGGGACTAGCGGGAGCACAGATACGCAGTATTTT,CSARGGTSGSTDTQYF
TRBJ2-1,TRBV5-1,14,.,many,TGCGCCAGCAGCTCCCAGAGCTCCTACAATGAGCAGTTCTTC,CASSSQSSYNEQFF
TRBJ2-2,TRBV5-3,18,TRBD2,.,TGTGCCAGAAGCTTCCCGGGACTAGCGGGAGGGTTCACCGGGGAGCTGTTTTTT,CARSFPGLAGGFTGELFF
TRBJ2-5,TRBV20-1,12,.,once,TGCAGTGCTACGACAGGCCAAGAGACCCAGTACTTC,CSATTGQETQYF
TRBJ2-3,TRBV19,14,.,many,TGTGCCAGTAGTGGCGCTGGTCCCACAGATACGCAGTATTTT,CASSGAGPTDTQYF
TRBJ2-7,TRBV10-3,15,.,many,TGTGCCATCAGTCCCACCGACGGCCCTTCCTACGAGCAGTACTTC,CAISPTDGPSYEQYF
TRBJ2-1,TRBV10-3,14,.,few,TGTGCCACCCTGGACAGCAGCTCCTACAATGAGCAGTTCTTC,CATLDSSSYNEQFF
TRBJ2-2,TRBV12-3/TRBV12-4,17,TRBD1,many,TGTGCCAGCAGTGGAATCCCGGGACAGGGAGTATCCGGGGAGCTGTTTTTT,CASSGIPGQGVSGELFF
TRBJ1-4,TRBV30,16,.,.,TGTGCCTGGAGTGACAGGGTCTCCTCAACTAATGAAAAACTGTTTTTT,CAWSDRVSSTNEKLFF
TRBJ2-2,TRBV7-3,13,.,.,TGTGCCAGCAGCTTACAGGGAACCGGGGAGCTGTTTTTT,CASSLQGTGELFF
TRBJ2-7,TRBV12-3/TRBV12-4,14,.,few,TGTGCCAGCACCCTATCGGCCTACGATCACGAGCAGTACTTC,CASTLSAYDHEQYF
TRBJ2-2,TRBV18,15,TRBD1,few,TGTGCCAGCTCAACCGGGACAGCGAACACCGGGGAGCTGTTTTTT,CASSTGTANTGELFF
TRBJ2-3,TRBV12-5,15,TRBD2,few,TGTGCTAGTGGTCCTCTAGCGGGAGTCGGAGATACGCAGTATTTT,CASGPLAGVGDTQYF
TRBJ1-1,TRBV10-2,14,.,.,TGCGCCAGCAGTGAGTCGAGGACAGCGGCTGAAGCTTTCTTT,CASSESRTAAEAFF
TRBJ2-1,TRBV4-3,15,TRBD1,many,TGCGCCAGCAGCCAAGAAACCTACACAGGGGCCAAAAGATTCTTC,CASSQETYTGAKRFF
TRBJ2-5,TRBV12-3/TRBV12-4,11,.,few,TGTGCCAGCAGTTTTAAAGAGACCCAGTACTTC,CASSFKETQYF
TRBJ2-7,TRBV5-1,17,TRBD1,.,TGCGCCAGCAGCTTGAGCTCAGGACAGGGTGGGCTCTACGAGCAGTACTTC,CASSLSSGQGGLYEQYF
TRBJ2-6,TRBV11-3,16,.,few,TGTGCCAGCAGCTTAATGGCAGGGGCTGGGGCCAACGTCCTGACTTTC,CASSLMAGAGANVLTF
TRBJ2-1,TRBV6-2/TRBV6-3,11,.,.,TGTGCCAGCAGTTACAGGAATGAGCAGTTCTTC,CASSYRNEQFF
TRBJ2-2,TRBV6-5,13,.,few,TGTGCCAGCAGTTATCGGGTAACCGGGGAGCTGTTTTTT,CASSYRVTGELFF
TRBJ2-7,TRBV27,15,.,.,TGTGCCAGCACCCTCTCCCTCCAATCCTCCTACGAGCAGTACTTC,CASTLSLQSSYEQYF
TRBJ2-5,TRBV19,14,.,medium-sized,TGTGCCAGTAGTATCGAGCATTACCAAGAGACCCAGTACTTC,CASSIEHYQETQYF
TRBJ2-1,TRBV5-5,16,.,many,TGTGCCAGCAGCTTGATTGGGATTCTAGTAAACCATGAGCAGTTCTTC,CASSLIGILVNHEQFF
TRBJ2-7,TRBV28,15,TRBD1,many,TGTGCCAGCAGTGGGACAGTCCCGGCCTCCTACGAGCAGTACTTC,CASSGTVPASYEQYF
TRBJ2-5,TRBV6-5,13,.,.,TGTGCCAGCAGTTGGGGCAGTCAAGAGACCCAGTACTTC,CASSWGSQETQYF
TRBJ1-4,TRBV11-3,14,.,many,TGTGCCAGCAGCTCAAGGGTGCGCGCTGAAAAACTGTTTTTT,CASSSRVRAEKLFF
TRBJ2-2,TRBV20-1,13,.,.,TGCAGTGCTAGTGTAGCAGTCACCGGGGAGCTGTTTTTT,CSASVAVTGELFF
TRBJ2-6,TRBV11-2,16,.,few,TGTGCCAGCAGCTTGAGCGGTACTCCCGGGGCCAACGTCCTGACTTTC,CASSLSGTPGANVLTF
TRBJ1-5,TRBV6-5,17,.,many,TGTGCCAGCAGTTACCGGACCCCGGGGCAGGGAGGACAGCCCCAGCATTTT,CASSYRTPGQGGQPQHF
TRBJ1-1,TRBV6-6,12,.,.,TGTGCCAGCAGTGTTGGGACAAATGAAGCTTTCTTT,CASSVGTNEAFF
TRBJ1-1,TRBV28,15,TRBD1,medium-sized,TGTGCCAGCAGTTTACGACAGGGCATATCCACTGAAGCTTTCTTT,CASSLRQGISTEAFF
TRBJ2-7,TRBV7-9,12,TRBD2,.,TGTGCCAGCAGCCCGCGGGAGTACGAGCAGTACTTC,CASSPREYEQYF
TRBJ2-2,TRBV20-1,15,.,many,TGCAGTGCTAGAGAGCGGACAGCCAACACCGGGGAGCTGTTTTTT,CSARERTANTGELFF
TRBJ2-3,TRBV9,13,.,few,TGTGCCAGCAGCGTAGGGTCGGAAGGTACGCAGTATTTT,CASSVGSEGTQYF
TRBJ2-7,TRBV5-6,13,.,many,TGTGCCAGCAGCTTGTTCGGGCCCTACGAGCAGTACTTC,CASSLFGPYEQYF